This record covers a single T cell receptor beta chain. Amplified TCR beta CDR3 regions were obtained using RNA transcripts as template. A first-round RT-PCR used HTBI primers, followed by a second-round multiplex PCR. TCRdb reprocessed the multiplex PCR reads via MiXCR and lists one record per CDR3 protein. The data show 350,000 to 400,000 distinct CDR3 sequences, 15% to 17% seen once. These data belong to a study of Graves' ophthalmopathy and Graves' hyperthyroidism. This sequence was found in a woman under 30 with stable Graves' hyperthyroidism. Sequencing input: peripheral blood.

The CDR3 nucleotides are TGTGCCAGTAGTATTTATGGGGTTGCAAATCAGCCCCAGCATTTT. Its protein product is CASSIYGVANQPQHF. The chain has TRBV19 and TRBJ1-5; D gene uncertain. CDR3 length: 15 amino acids. With 3 bases removed from V and 4 bases from J, the gap between germline ends came to 13 bases. The germline CDR1 and CDR2 sequences are LNHDA and SQIVND (reference sequence).